This passage covers 14 T cell receptor beta chains from one sample sequenced in a study of T-cell memory formation after mild COVID-19 (dated by TCRdb to about 2021). Library preparation was by 5' RACE. The data were produced on an Illumina NovaSeq 6000. The public reads were reanalyzed by TCRdb: fastp trimming at Q25, MiXCR alignment, in-frame beta chains only. Duplicate CDR3 protein sequences are folded into a single record with the most common DNA and genes. For this sample the table gives fewer than 650,000 distinct CDR3 sequences, of which approximately 15% were detected only once. The top ten clones comprise roughly 7.7% of the sample. Sequencing was done on a sample of PBMCs or a T cell subset sorted from them (not recorded which). The receptors come from an adult woman who had mild COVID-19 (a few samples of this study predate the infection). The sample titles of this study are shuffled in the database, so cell type and time point are left out; the donor was told from shared clones.

The chain joins TRBV7-3 to TRBJ2-3, with D uncertain. V was cut by 4 bases and J by 4 bases, with 12 bases left in between. The CDR3 length is 14 residues. Germline CDR1 is SGHTA and CDR2 is FQGTGA. In DNA form, the CDR3 reads TGTGCCAGCAGCTGGGCCCAAAGGGCAGATACGCAGTATTTT. As protein: CASSWAQRADTQYF.

The chain has TRBV20-1 and TRBJ1-3; TRBD1 is a possible D gene (5 bases). The CDR3 extends over 12 amino acids. V was pared by 1 base and J by 8 bases, with 9 bases between. Germline assignment: CDR1 DFQATT and CDR2 SNEGSKA (reference sequence). This CDR3 reads CSARGPGDTIYF. CDR3 coding DNA: TGCAGTGCTAGAGGCCCGGGGGACACCATATATTTT.

This clonotype was observed a handful of times. This chain connects TRBV4-2 to TRBJ2-3; no reliable D call. The V gene lost 0 bases and the J gene lost 3 bases, with 10 bases spanning the gap. The germline V gene encodes CDR1 LGHNA and CDR2 YNFKEQ. This CDR3 has 15 residues. Here the CDR3 DNA reads TGTGCCAGCAGCCAAGATAGGGCCTTGACAGATACGCAGTATTTT. Its protein is CASSQDRALTDTQYF.

Details on this clonotype: This could be a read error, since a much larger clone is one nucleotide away. The chain has TRBV4-2 and TRBJ2-3; 9 bases align to TRBD2. Germline V lookup: CDR1 LGHNA, CDR2 YNFKEQ. The CDR3 is made up of 17 amino acids. CDR3 coding DNA: TGTGCCAGCAGACAAGATGAGGCGGGGGGGAACACAGATACGCAGTATTTT. Translation gives CASRQDEAGGNTDTQYF.

The chain recombines TRBV4-3 with TRBJ1-3, with D perhaps TRBD1 (5 bases). Germline lookup yields CDR1 LGHNA and CDR2 YSLEER. The CDR3 covers 16 residues. The V end was cut by 4 bases, the J end by 3 bases, with 16 bases between. In nucleotides, the CDR3 is TGCGCCAGCAGCCCCCAGTCCAGGGTTCGTGGAAACACCATATATTTT. Protein: CASSPQSRVRGNTIYF.

CDR3 nucleotide sequence: TGTGCCAGCAGTTTGTACCAGGGCTCTGGAAACACCATATATTTT. It specifies CASSLYQGSGNTIYF. The J gene is TRBJ1-3, the V gene TRBV27; D is perhaps TRBD1 (5 bases). Germline lookup yields CDR1 MNHEY and CDR2 SMNVEV (reference sequence). The CDR3 has 15 residues. With 3 bases removed from V and 0 bases from J, the gap between germline ends came to 9 bases.

The chain couples TRBV7-2 to TRBJ1-2; tentative D call: TRBD1 (5 bases). V was shortened by 3 bases and J by 4 bases, with 15 bases between the two germline ends. Germline assignment: CDR1 SGHTA and CDR2 FQGNSA. The CDR3 extends over 15 amino acids. This chain's CDR3 is CASSFQHRDLYGYTF. The CDR3 region has the DNA TGTGCCAGCAGCTTCCAGCATCGGGACCTCTATGGCTACACCTTC.

The chain is built from TRBV7-8 and TRBJ2-1, with 9 bases identical to TRBD2. The germline V gene encodes CDR1 SGHVS and CDR2 FQNEAQ. The ends lost 1 base at V and 7 bases at J; junction bases unmatched: 8. The CDR3 length is 16 residues. The CDR3 here is CASSLVRLAESNEQFF. The CDR3 region has the DNA TGTGCCAGCAGCTTAGTTCGACTAGCGGAAAGTAATGAGCAGTTCTTC.

This clonotype has a handful of counts. This chain joins TRBV5-1 and TRBJ1-3; the D gene is possibly TRBD1 (5 bases). The ends were cut back, 4 bases at V and 4 bases at J, with 9 bases in the middle. There are 13 residues in the CDR3. Germline lookup yields CDR1 SGHRS and CDR2 YFSETQ. The CDR3 nucleotides are TGCGCCAGCAGCGACAGCAACGGAAACACCATATATTTT. Its translation: CASSDSNGNTIYF.

This clonotype was picked up a small number of times. The V call is TRBV20-1, the J call TRBJ2-3; D is unclear. The CDR3 has 12 residues. V was trimmed by 2 bases and J by 4 bases, leaving 7 bases between them. Germline V CDR1 and CDR2: DFQATT, SNEGSKA (reference sequence). The CDR3 is CSARSASDTQYF. Written as DNA, the CDR3 is TGCAGTGCTAGAAGCGCGTCAGATACGCAGTATTTT.

J is TRBJ1-2 and V is TRBV20-1; D remains unclear. The CDR3 is 14 residues long. Trimming removed 0 bases from V and 5 bases from J, with 13 bases in between. Germline CDR1 is DFQATT and CDR2 is SNEGSKA (reference sequence). In nucleotides, the CDR3 is TGCAGTGCTAGAGATAAGGGCAGCCTATATGGCTACACCTTC. Translated: CSARDKGSLYGYTF.

The gene calls are TRBV7-8 and TRBJ2-5; the D gene is possibly TRBD2 (6 bases). The CDR3 has 15 amino acids. Per the germline V gene, CDR1 is SGHVS and CDR2 is FQNEAQ. Trimming cost V 4 bases and J 2 bases, with 14 bases left between them. DNA for the CDR3: TGTGCCAGCAGCTATAGTCTAGCGCGGCAAGAGACCCAGTACTTC. Translated, it gives CASSYSLARQETQYF.

The J gene is TRBJ2-2, the V gene TRBV2, with D tentatively TRBD1 or TRBD2 (6 bases each). The CDR3 contains 16 residues. The V gene lost 2 bases and the J gene lost 4 bases, with 14 bases spanning the gap. Germline V gene sequence: CDR1 SNHLY, CDR2 FYNNEI. DNA of the CDR3: TGTGCCAGCAGTGAACGGCGAGGGGGGCTCACCGGGGAGCTGTTTTTT. Its translation: CASSERRGGLTGELFF. Variable domain in full (rest from reference TRBV2 and TRBJ2-2): EPEVTQTPSHQVTQMGQEVILRCVPISNHLYFYWYRQILGQKVEFLVSFYNNEISEKSEIFDDQFSVERPDGSNFTLKIRSTKLEDSAMYFCASSERRGGLTGELFFGEGSRLTVL.

This clonotype was detected ten times or more. The rearrangement links TRBV20-1 to TRBJ2-7, with TRBD1 matching over 8 bases. The CDR3 sequence is 15 residues long. Germline V gives CDR1 DFQATT, CDR2 SNEGSKA (reference sequence). V lost 6 bases and J lost 5; bases outside the gene matches: 15. In DNA, the CDR3 is TGCAGTGCGGGCCCCCTTCGGCAGGGGGCTGACGAGCAGTACTTC. Translation gives CSAGPLRQGADEQYF.